The TCR beta chain under discussion was sequenced for a study of T cells in Graves' hyperthyroidism and ophthalmopathy. Pregnant or lactating patients were excluded, as were those with uncontrolled infection or other autoimmune disease. This clonotype occurred many times. RNA transcripts yielded amplified TCR beta CDR3 regions. During a first-round RT-PCR of the TCR CDR3, the HTBI primer set was used. TCRdb itself ran the multiplex PCR reads through MiXCR, one entry per CDR3 protein. This repertoire shows around 700,000 distinct CDR3 sequences, about 17% found once; its top ten account for about a sixth. The ends lost 4 bases at V and 3 bases at J; junction bases unmatched: 9. CDR3 length: 16 amino acids. CDR1 is MGHRA and CDR2 is YSYEKL in the germline V gene.

V and J are TRBV4-1 and TRBJ1-5; TRBD1 agrees at 7 bases. Sequencing input: blood. The source is a woman in her fifties or sixties with Graves' hyperthyroidism that later progressed to Graves' ophthalmopathy. CDR3 protein: CASSLQQGRDNQPQHF. The CDR3, as DNA: TGCGCCAGCAGCCTTCAACAGGGGAGAGACAATCAGCCCCAGCATTTT.